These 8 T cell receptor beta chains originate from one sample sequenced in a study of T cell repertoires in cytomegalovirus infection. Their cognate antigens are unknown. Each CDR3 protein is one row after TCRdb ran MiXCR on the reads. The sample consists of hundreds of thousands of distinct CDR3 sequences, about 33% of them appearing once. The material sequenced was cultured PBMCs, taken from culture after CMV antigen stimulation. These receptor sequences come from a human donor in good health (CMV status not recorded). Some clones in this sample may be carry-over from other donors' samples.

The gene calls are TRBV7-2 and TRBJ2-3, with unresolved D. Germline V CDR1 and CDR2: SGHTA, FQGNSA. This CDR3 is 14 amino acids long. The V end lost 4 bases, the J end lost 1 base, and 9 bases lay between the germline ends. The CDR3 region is CASSSAIGTDTQYF. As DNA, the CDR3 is TGTGCCAGCAGCTCAGCCATAGGCACAGATACGCAGTATTTT.

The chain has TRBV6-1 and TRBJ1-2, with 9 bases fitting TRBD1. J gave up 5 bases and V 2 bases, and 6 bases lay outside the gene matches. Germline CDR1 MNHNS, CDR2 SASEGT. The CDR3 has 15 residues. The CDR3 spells CASSERDRVGYGYTF. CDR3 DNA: TGTGCCAGCAGTGAACGGGACAGGGTAGGGTATGGCTACACCTTC.

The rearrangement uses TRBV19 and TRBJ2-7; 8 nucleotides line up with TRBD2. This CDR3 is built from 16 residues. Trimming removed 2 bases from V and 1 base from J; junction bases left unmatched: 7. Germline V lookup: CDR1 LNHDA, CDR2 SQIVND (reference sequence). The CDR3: CASSISLAAGSYEQYF. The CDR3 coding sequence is TGTGCCAGTAGTATATCACTAGCGGCCGGATCCTACGAGCAGTACTTC.

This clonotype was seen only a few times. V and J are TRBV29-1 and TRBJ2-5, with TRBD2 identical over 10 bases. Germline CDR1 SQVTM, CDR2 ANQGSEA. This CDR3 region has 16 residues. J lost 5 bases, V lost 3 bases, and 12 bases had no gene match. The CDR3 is CSVERWSGRARETQYF. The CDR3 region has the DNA TGCAGCGTTGAGCGGTGGAGCGGGAGGGCCCGGGAGACCCAGTACTTC. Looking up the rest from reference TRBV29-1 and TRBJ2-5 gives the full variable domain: SAVISQKPSRDICQRGTSLTIQCQVDSQVTMMFWYRQQPGQSLTLIATANQGSEATYESGFVIDKFPISRPNLTFSTLTVSNMSPEDSSIYLCSVERWSGRARETQYFGPGTRLLVL.

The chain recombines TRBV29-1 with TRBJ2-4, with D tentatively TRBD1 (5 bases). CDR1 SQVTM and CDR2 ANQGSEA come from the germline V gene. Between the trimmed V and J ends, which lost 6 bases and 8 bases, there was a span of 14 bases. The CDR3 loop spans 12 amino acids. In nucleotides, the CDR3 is TGCAGCGTGCCCCTAGTAGGGGACATTCAGTACTTC. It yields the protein CSVPLVGDIQYF.

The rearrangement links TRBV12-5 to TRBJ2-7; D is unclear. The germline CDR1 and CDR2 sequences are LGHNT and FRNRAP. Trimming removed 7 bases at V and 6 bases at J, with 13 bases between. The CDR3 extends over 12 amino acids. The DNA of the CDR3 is TGTGCTAGTGCCTCGATGGGTCGCGAGCAGTACTTC. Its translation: CASASMGREQYF.

CDR3 amino acids: CASSPPATKQFF. The CDR3 DNA is TGTGCCAGCAGCCCTCCCGCTACGAAGCAGTTCTTC. The V and J genes are TRBV6-2 or TRBV6-3 and TRBJ2-1; D gene ambiguous. This CDR3 is built from 12 residues. The germline CDR1 and CDR2 sequences are MNHEY and SVGEGT. Trimming took off 6 bases at V and 11 bases at J, with 14 bases between the two ends.

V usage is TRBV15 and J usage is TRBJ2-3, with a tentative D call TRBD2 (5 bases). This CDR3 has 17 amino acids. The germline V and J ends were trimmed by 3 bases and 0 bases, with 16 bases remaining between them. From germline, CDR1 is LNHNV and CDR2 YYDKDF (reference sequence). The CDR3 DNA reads TGTGCCACCAGCAGCAGGACTGCTCTTCGGAGCACAGATACGCAGTATTTT. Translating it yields CATSSRTALRSTDTQYF. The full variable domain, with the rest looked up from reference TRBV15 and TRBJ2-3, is DAMVIQNPRYQVTQFGKPVTLSCSQTLNHNVMYWYQQKSSQAPKLLFHYYDKDFNNEADTPDNFQSRRPNTSFCFLDIRSPGLGDTAMYLCATSSRTALRSTDTQYFGPGTRLTVL.